The clone carrying this T cell receptor beta chain occurred once. Original handling: Researchers report that nucleated cell counts were estimated from reference gene primer amplification. Assay used: immunoSEQ multiplex PCR; TCRdb lists only in-frame clones, some missing. V and J calls plus clone size are reproduced from that table; the DNA served to infer D and trimming. Of 100,000 to 150,000 clones listed, over 75% are singletons. The entry originates in a study of blood T cell repertoires in COVID-19. About the study: PBMCs, B-cell-depleted T cells, or T cells provided the cDNA or gDNA that made up the material.

Germline V gene data show CDR1 as MNHEY and CDR2 as SVGAGI. The germline V and J ends were trimmed by 3 bases and 6 bases, with 21 bases remaining between them. The CDR3 has 16 amino acids. Material: peripheral blood. The V and J genes are TRBV6-5 and TRBJ2-7; maybe TRBD1 (6 bases). The clonotype originates from a man between 65 and 85 years old with active COVID-19. CDR3 amino acids: CASSYKYQGLVGEQYF. The CDR3 DNA reads as TGTGCCAGCAGTTATAAGTATCAGGGGTTGGTCGGCGAGCAGTACTTC.